This is a list of T cell receptor beta chains from one sample in a study of regulatory T cells in long-lasting Graves disease. Using its own MiXCR run on the multiplex PCR reads, TCRdb lists one record per CDR3 protein. There are about 620,000 distinct CDR3 sequences in the sample; roughly 15% occur only once, and about 17% lies in the top ten. The sample also formed part of further work on T cells in Graves' hyperthyroidism and ophthalmopathy.

The specimen comprised peripheral blood mononuclear cells (PBMCs), sampled at new diagnosis, from a patient treated with antithyroid drugs. These receptors came from a woman aged 25 to 39 with Graves disease. Both conserved end residues are part of each CDR3. D genes are given only for firm matches. Only part of the rows carry a size: once, few, many, or a class if the clone is expanded.

>TRBV5-1|.|TRBJ2-7|.
TGCGCCAGCAGCTTGGGGCTCTCCCTCGGCAACTACGAGCAGTACTTC
CASSLGLSLGNYEQYF
>TRBV19|TRBD2|TRBJ2-3|.
TGTGCCAGTAGTGACCCGACGGGAGGCGGTTCTAGCACAGATACGCAGTATTTT
CASSDPTGGGSSTDTQYF
>TRBV19|.|TRBJ1-2|few
TGTGCCAGTAGGATTCCCGGTGGGGGGTACTATGGCTACACCTTC
CASRIPGGGYYGYTF
>TRBV9|.|TRBJ1-3|few
TGTGCCAGCAGCGTAGGGGCAGAAAGAGGAAACACCATATATTTT
CASSVGAERGNTIYF
>TRBV2|.|TRBJ1-4|many
TGTGCCAGCCGGGACGGTGCAACTAATGAAAAACTGTTTTTT
CASRDGATNEKLFF
>TRBV6-1|.|TRBJ2-1|few
TGTGCCAGCAGTGAAGTGTGGGGACCAAGCTCCTACAATGAGCAGTTCTTC
CASSEVWGPSSYNEQFF
>TRBV20-1|.|TRBJ2-7|many
TGCAGTGCCACCGGGGTAGCGGAATCCTACGAGCAGTACTTC
CSATGVAESYEQYF
>TRBV20-1|TRBD2|TRBJ2-1|.
TGCAGTGCCCGTCCCGGGACTAGCAATGAGCAGTTCTTC
CSARPGTSNEQFF
>TRBV3-1|.|TRBJ1-6|few
TGTGCCAGCAGCCAAGGCCCCTCGCAGGTGTATTCACCCCTCCACTTT
CASSQGPSQVYSPLHF
>TRBV6-2/TRBV6-3|TRBD2|TRBJ2-7|many
TGTGCCAGCAGATACAATAGCGGGAAACCTTCCTACGAGCAGTACTTC
CASRYNSGKPSYEQYF
>TRBV28|.|TRBJ2-7|many
TGTGCCAGCAGTTCGTTAATACGCGCCTACGAGCAGTACTTC
CASSSLIRAYEQYF
>TRBV20-1|TRBD2|TRBJ2-1|few
TGCAGTGCTAGTACCTCCGGGACTAGTTATCGCAATGAGCAGTTCTTC
CSASTSGTSYRNEQFF
>TRBV12-3/TRBV12-4|.|TRBJ1-6|few
TGTGCCAGCAGTTTATTTGGGAGTGACTCCTATAATTCACCCCTCCACTTT
CASSLFGSDSYNSPLHF
>TRBV20-1|TRBD2|TRBJ2-7|few
TGCAGTGCCCCGGGACTAGCTCTAGGCGAGCAGTACTTC
CSAPGLALGEQYF
>TRBV5-1|.|TRBJ2-3|.
TGCGCCAGCAGCTTGAGTCGCGGATCTAGCACAGATACGCAGTATTTT
CASSLSRGSSTDTQYF
>TRBV30|.|TRBJ1-6|.
TGTGCCTGGAAAGTGATATTCGGCTCCAATTCACCCCTCCACTTT
CAWKVIFGSNSPLHF
>TRBV3-1|.|TRBJ2-7|.
TGTGCCAGCAGCCAAGATAGGGTCGAGCAGTACTTC
CASSQDRVEQYF
>TRBV12-3/TRBV12-4|.|TRBJ2-3|many
TGTGCCAGCAGTTTAGGCCGAAGTTCTAGCACAGATACGCAGTATTTT
CASSLGRSSSTDTQYF
>TRBV4-1|.|TRBJ2-3|.
TGCGCCAGCAGCCAAGCCGGACTGGATTACACAGATACGCAGTATTTT
CASSQAGLDYTDTQYF
>TRBV29-1|TRBD1|TRBJ2-5|many
TGCAGCGTGGTGGACAGGGGGTTGAGTGAGACCCAGTACTTC
CSVVDRGLSETQYF
>TRBV13|TRBD1|TRBJ2-3|.
TGTGCCAGCAGCACCCCGGGACAGGGAGCGGTGGGAGATACGCAGTATTTT
CASSTPGQGAVGDTQYF
>TRBV2|.|TRBJ2-6|many
TGTGCCAGCAGTGAAGCTGCCTCTGGGGCCAACGTCCTGACTTTC
CASSEAASGANVLTF
>TRBV27|TRBD1|TRBJ2-3|.
TGTGCCAGCACCGAGCGACAGGGTTCCGCAGATACGCAGTATTTT
CASTERQGSADTQYF
>TRBV19|TRBD1|TRBJ1-1|few
TGTGCCAGTAGTACAGATCGCCGGGACAGGAGACTTGGGGGCACTGAAGCTTTCTTT
CASSTDRRDRRLGGTEAFF
>TRBV2|.|TRBJ2-3|many
TGTGCCAGCAGTCGGCACGGTCGGGGATCGGTGGATACGCAGTATTTT
CASSRHGRGSVDTQYF
>TRBV6-1|.|TRBJ2-2|.
TGTGCCAGCAGTCCGGGACACAAGAACACCGGGGAGCTGTTTTTT
CASSPGHKNTGELFF
>TRBV9|TRBD2|TRBJ2-3|few
TGTGCCAGCAGCGGAGGGGTAGCGGGAGGAGTAGATACGCAGTATTTT
CASSGGVAGGVDTQYF
>TRBV6-2/TRBV6-3|.|TRBJ1-5|many
TGTGCCAGCAGTGGGGACTGGAGTCATCAGCCCCAGCATTTT
CASSGDWSHQPQHF
>TRBV28|TRBD2|TRBJ2-1|many
TGTGCCAGCAGTCCTTTGCGGGAGGACAACAATGAGCAGTTCTTC
CASSPLREDNNEQFF
>TRBV5-1|TRBD2|TRBJ2-7|many
TGCGCCAGCAGCTCGGACGGGACTACTACCTACGAGCAGTACTTC
CASSSDGTTTYEQYF
>TRBV3-1|.|TRBJ2-1|many
TGTGCCAGCAGCCATACCTCACTTACCCCCAATGAGCAGTTCTTC
CASSHTSLTPNEQFF
>TRBV28|.|TRBJ1-1|many
TGTGCCAGCAGGGTGACAGGTAAACCTGAAGCTTTCTTT
CASRVTGKPEAFF
>TRBV6-1|.|TRBJ1-1|many
TGTGCCAGCGCCCAGAGGGGAACGAACACTGAAGCTTTCTTT
CASAQRGTNTEAFF
>TRBV12-3/TRBV12-4|.|TRBJ1-2|many
TGTGCCAGCAGTTTAAACACAGGGCCAGGCTATGGCTACACCTTC
CASSLNTGPGYGYTF
>TRBV2|TRBD1|TRBJ2-1|many
TGTGCCAGCAGTTCGGGACAGGGCACCTACAATGAGCAGTTCTTC
CASSSGQGTYNEQFF
>TRBV24-1|.|TRBJ1-5|few
TGTGCCAGAATAGTCATAGGACGAAATCAGCCCCAGCATTTT
CARIVIGRNQPQHF
>TRBV7-2|.|TRBJ2-1|many
TGTGCCAGCAGCTTAGCCTCCTACAATGAGCAGTTCTTC
CASSLASYNEQFF